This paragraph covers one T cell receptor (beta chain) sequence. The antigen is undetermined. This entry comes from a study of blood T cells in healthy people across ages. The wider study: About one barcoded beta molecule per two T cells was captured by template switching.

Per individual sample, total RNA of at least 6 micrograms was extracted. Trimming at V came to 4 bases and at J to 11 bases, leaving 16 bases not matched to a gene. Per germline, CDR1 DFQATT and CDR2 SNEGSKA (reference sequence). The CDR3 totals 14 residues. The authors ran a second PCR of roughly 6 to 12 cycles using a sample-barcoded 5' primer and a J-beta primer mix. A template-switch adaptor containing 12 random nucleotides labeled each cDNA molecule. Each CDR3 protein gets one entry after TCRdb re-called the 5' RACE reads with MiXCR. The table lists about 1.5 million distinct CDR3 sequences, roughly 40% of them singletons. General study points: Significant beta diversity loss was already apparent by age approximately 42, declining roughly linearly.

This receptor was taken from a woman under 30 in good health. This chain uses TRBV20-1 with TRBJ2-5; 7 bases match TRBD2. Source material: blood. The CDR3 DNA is TGCAGTGCTACCCTAGCTACTCGGGGGGATGAGCAGTACTTC. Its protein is CSATLATRGDEQYF.